This TCR beta chain was identified during a study of vaccination effects on CD4 cells after COVID-19. Whole-study context: Samples were collected from a few convalescent patients early and late following vaccination. It was a median of 72 days after the second dose that post-vaccine samples were obtained.

Trimming stripped 0 bases from V and 4 bases from J, with 12 bases between. The CDR3 consists of 16 residues. Germline CDR1 and CDR2: SGHAT and FQNNGV. Before sequencing, viral peptide pools were used by the ViraFEST assay to expand antigen-specific CD4+ T cells. Culture lasted about 10 days before CD4+ T cell isolation. Sometime from March through December 2020, the person acquired a SARS-CoV-2 infection that PCR confirmed. Participants completed two doses of the BNT162b2 or mRNA-1273 vaccine. Each well held some 2.2 million PBMC cultured with around 9.2 ug/ml peptides and roughly 11 IU/ml IL-2. In the cultures, half the medium was exchanged for IL-2 medium on days 3 and 7. To note about this clone: Antigen: not known.

The table came from immunoSEQ multiplex PCR; TCRdb's copy has only in-frame clones and leaves some out. The data hold 15,000 to 20,000 clones, with over 65% observed a single time. This receptor was taken from a human donor who had a prior SARS-CoV-2 infection. The chain carries TRBV11-2 and TRBJ1-4; D is uncertain. The specimen comprised CD4+ T cells from PBMCs cultured with SARS-CoV-2 spike peptides, sampled after COVID-19 vaccination. DNA of the CDR3: TGTGCCAGCAGCTTAGATTTTTCGGGAGTTAATGAAAAACTGTTTTTT. It translates to CASSLDFSGVNEKLFF.